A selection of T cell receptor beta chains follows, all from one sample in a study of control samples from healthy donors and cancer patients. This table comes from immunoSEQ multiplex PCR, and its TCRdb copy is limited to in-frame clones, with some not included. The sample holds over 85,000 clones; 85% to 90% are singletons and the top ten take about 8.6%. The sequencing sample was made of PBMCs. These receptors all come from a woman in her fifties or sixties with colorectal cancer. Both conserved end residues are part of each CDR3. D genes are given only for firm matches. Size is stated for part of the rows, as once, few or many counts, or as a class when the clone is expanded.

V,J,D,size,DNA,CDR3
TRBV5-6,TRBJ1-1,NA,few,TGTGCCAGCAGCTTAAGACAGAACACTGAAGCTTTCTTT,CASSLRQNTEAFF
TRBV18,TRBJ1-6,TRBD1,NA,TGTGCCAGCTCACGGGCGGGACAGGGGCTTGTCGCCTATAATTCACCCCTCCACTTT,CASSRAGQGLVAYNSPLHF
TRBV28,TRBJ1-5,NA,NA,TGTGCCAGCAGTTATCCTCGTCCAGGGTACAATCAGCCCCAGCATTTT,CASSYPRPGYNQPQHF
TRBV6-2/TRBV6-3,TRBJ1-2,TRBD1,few,TGTGCCAGCAGTTACTCGACAGGGACGGCAGAGCCTGACTATGGCTACACCTTC,CASSYSTGTAEPDYGYTF
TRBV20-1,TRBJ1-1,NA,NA,TGCAGTGCCAGTGGAACGTACCGGAACACTGAAGCTTTCTTT,CSASGTYRNTEAFF
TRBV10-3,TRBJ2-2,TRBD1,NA,TGTGCCATCAGTGCAGCCTGGACAGGGGACACCGGGGAGCTGTTTTTT,CAISAAWTGDTGELFF
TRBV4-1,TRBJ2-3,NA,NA,TGCGCCAGCAGCCGGGCTAGGTCAGATACGCAGTATTTT,CASSRARSDTQYF
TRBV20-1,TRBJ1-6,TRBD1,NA,TGCAGTGCGAGTACAGGGGGCGCGTCCTATAATTCACCCCTCCACTTT,CSASTGGASYNSPLHF
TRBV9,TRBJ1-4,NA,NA,TGTGCCAGCAGCGAATTTCTCCAGGGTAATGAAAAACTGTTTTTT,CASSEFLQGNEKLFF
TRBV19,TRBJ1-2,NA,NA,TGTGCCAGTAGTATCCAGGGGACTAACTATGGCTACACCTTC,CASSIQGTNYGYTF
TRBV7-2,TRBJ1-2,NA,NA,TGTGCCAGCAGCCTACCGACAGGTTATAACTATGGCTACACCTTC,CASSLPTGYNYGYTF
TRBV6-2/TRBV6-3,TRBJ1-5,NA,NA,TGTGCCAGCAGTACCCGGGACCAGCGGGGCAATCAGCCCCAGCATTTT,CASSTRDQRGNQPQHF
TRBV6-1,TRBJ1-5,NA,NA,TGTGCCAGCAGTGAAGTGAGGGGGCAGCCCCAGCATTTT,CASSEVRGQPQHF
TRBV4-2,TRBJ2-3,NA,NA,TGTGCCAGCAGCCAAGATCGAGGCAGCGGCGGACCTTCAGATACGCAGTATTTT,CASSQDRGSGGPSDTQYF
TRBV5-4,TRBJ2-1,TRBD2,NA,TGTGCCAGCAGCTTGGGAGCGGGGGACTACAATGAGCAGTTCTTC,CASSLGAGDYNEQFF
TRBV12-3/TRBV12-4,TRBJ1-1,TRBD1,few,TGTGCCAGCAGTTTCACAGGGGACACTGAAGCTTTCTTT,CASSFTGDTEAFF
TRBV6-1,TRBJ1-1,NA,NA,TGTGCCAGCAGTGAACCGGACGTGAACACTGAAGCTTTCTTT,CASSEPDVNTEAFF
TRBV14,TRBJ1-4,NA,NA,TGTGCCAGCAGCCCGAGGGGTCCTGGTGAAAAACTGTTTTTT,CASSPRGPGEKLFF
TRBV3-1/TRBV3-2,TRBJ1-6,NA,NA,TGTGCCAGCAGCCAAGGGGACACATATAATTCACCCCTCCACTTT,CASSQGDTYNSPLHF
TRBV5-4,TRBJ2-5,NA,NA,TGTGCCAGCAGCTCCCTGGGCCGCCAAGAGACCCAGTACTTC,CASSSLGRQETQYF
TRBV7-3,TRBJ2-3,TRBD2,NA,TGTGCCAGCAGCCTGCGTGCGGGGGGCCGGGATACGCAGTATTTT,CASSLRAGGRDTQYF
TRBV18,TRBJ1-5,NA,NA,TGTGCCAGCTCACCGCCTACGGGGGGGGATCAGCCCCAGCATTTT,CASSPPTGGDQPQHF
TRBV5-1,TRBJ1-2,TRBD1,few,TGCGCCAGCAGCACACGGACAGGGACGGGGTATGGCTACACCTTC,CASSTRTGTGYGYTF
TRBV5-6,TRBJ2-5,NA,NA,TGTGCCAGCAGCACGGACACCCCAGAGACCCAGTACTTC,CASSTDTPETQYF
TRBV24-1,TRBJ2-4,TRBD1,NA,TGTGCCACCAGTGATTCAAGGACAGGCGGGAACATTCAGTACTTC,CATSDSRTGGNIQYF
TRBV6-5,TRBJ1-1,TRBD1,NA,TGTGCCAGCAACCAGGGGGCAGAGGCTTTCTTT,CASNQGAEAFF
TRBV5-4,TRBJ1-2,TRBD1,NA,TGTGCCAGCAGCTTGGCCGCCGGGACAGGGACCTCGTACACCTTC,CASSLAAGTGTSYTF
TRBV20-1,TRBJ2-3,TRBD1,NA,TGCAGTGCTAGTTCCGCGGGACAGGGGTTTGAAGATACGCAGTATTTT,CSASSAGQGFEDTQYF